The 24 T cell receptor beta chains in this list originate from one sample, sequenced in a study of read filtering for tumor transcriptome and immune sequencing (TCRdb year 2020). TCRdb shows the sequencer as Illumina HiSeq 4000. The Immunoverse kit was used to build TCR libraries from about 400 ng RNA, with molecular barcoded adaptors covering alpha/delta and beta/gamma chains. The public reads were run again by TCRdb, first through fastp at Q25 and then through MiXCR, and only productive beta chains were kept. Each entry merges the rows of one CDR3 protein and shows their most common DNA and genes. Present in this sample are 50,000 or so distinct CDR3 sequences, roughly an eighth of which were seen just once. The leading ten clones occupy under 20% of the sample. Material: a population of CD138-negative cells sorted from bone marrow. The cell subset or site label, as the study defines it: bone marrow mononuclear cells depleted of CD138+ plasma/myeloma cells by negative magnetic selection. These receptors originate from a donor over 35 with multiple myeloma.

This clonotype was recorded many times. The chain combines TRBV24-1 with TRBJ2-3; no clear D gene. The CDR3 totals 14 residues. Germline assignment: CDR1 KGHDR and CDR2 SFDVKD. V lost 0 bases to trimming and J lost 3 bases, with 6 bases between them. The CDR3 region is CATSDLLKTDTQYF. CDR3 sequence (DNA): TGTGCCACCAGTGATTTGCTTAAGACAGATACGCAGTATTTT.

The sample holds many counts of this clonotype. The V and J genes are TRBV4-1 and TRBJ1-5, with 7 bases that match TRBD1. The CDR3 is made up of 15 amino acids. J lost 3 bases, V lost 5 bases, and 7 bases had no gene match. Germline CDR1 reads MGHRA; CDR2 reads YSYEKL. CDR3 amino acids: CASSFTGTVNQPQHF. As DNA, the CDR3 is TGCGCCAGCAGCTTTACCGGGACAGTCAATCAGCCCCAGCATTTT.

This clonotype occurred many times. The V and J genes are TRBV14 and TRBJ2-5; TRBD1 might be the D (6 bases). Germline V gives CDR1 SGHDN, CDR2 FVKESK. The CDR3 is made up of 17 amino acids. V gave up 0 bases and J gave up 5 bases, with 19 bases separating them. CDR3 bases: TGTGCCAGCAGCCAAGATCTCTGGGGACACGCGACCGAGACCCAGTACTTC. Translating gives CASSQDLWGHATETQYF.

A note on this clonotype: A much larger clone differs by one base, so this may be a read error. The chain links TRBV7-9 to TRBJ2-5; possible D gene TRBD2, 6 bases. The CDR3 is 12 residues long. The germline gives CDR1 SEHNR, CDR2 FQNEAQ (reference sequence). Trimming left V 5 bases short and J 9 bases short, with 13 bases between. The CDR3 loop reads CASSGVGEAQYF. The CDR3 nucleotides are TGTGCCAGCAGCGGCGTGGGGGAGGCCCAGTACTTC.

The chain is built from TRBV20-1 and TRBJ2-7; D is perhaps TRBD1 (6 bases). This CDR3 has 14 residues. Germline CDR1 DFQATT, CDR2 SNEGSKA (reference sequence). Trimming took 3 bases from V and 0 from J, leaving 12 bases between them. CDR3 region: CSASGQGSSYEQYF. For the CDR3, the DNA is TGCAGTGCTAGTGGGCAGGGGAGCTCCTACGAGCAGTACTTC.

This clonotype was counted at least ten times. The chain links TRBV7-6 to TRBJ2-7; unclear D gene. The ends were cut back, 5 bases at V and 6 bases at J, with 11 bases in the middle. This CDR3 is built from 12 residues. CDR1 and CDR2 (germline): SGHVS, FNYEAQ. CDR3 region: CASSPRPGEQYF. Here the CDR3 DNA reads TGTGCCAGCAGCCCTCGACCCGGCGAGCAGTACTTC.

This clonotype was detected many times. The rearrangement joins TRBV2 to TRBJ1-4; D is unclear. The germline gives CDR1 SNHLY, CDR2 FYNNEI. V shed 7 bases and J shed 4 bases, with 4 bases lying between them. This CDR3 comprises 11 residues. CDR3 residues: CASTVNEKLFF. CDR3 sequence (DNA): TGTGCCAGCACCGTTAATGAAAAACTGTTTTTT.

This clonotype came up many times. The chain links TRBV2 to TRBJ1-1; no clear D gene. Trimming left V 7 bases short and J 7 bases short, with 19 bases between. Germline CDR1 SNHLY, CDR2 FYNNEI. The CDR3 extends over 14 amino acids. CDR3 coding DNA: TGTGCCAGCAATGGGCAAACCGGGCTTAGTGAAGCTTTCTTT. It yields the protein CASNGQTGLSEAFF. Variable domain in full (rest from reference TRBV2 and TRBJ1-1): EPEVTQTPSHQVTQMGQEVILRCVPISNHLYFYWYRQILGQKVEFLVSFYNNEISEKSEIFDDQFSVERPDGSNFTLKIRSTKLEDSAMYFCASNGQTGLSEAFFGQGTRLTVV.

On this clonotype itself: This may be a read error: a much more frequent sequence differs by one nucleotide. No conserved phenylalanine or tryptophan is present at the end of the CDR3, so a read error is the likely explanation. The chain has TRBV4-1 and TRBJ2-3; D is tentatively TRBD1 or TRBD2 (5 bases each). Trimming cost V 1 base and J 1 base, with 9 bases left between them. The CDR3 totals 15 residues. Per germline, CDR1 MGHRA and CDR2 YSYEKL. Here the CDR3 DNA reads TGCGCCAGCAGCCAAGTTTTGGGGGGCACAGATACGCAGTATCTT. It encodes CASSQVLGGTDTQYL.

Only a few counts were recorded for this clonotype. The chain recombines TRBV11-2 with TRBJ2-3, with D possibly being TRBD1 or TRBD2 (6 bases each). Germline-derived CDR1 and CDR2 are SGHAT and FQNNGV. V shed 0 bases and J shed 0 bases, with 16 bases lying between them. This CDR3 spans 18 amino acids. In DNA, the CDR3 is TGTGCCAGCAGCTTAGATCCCAACCACGGGGGCAGCACAGATACGCAGTATTTT. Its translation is CASSLDPNHGGSTDTQYF.

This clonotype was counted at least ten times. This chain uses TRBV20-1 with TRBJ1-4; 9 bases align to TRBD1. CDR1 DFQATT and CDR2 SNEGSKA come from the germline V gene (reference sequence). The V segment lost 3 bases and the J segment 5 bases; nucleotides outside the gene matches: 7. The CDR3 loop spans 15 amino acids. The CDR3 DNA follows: TGCAGTGCTAGTCGCCGGGGGACAGGGAATGAAAAACTGTTTTTT. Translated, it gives CSASRRGTGNEKLFF.

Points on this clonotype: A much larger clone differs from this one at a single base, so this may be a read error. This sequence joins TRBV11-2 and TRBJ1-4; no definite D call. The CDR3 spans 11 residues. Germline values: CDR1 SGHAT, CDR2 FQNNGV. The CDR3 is CASSLSEELFF. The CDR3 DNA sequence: TGTGCCAGCAGCTTAAGTGAAGAACTGTTTTTT.

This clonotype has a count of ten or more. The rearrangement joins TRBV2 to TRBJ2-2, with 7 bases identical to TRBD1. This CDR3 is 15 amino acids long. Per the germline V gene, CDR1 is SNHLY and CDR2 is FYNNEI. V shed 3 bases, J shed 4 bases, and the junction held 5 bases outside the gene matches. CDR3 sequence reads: CASSDVQGTTGELFF. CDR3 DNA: TGTGCCAGCAGTGATGTACAGGGGACCACCGGGGAGCTGTTTTTT.

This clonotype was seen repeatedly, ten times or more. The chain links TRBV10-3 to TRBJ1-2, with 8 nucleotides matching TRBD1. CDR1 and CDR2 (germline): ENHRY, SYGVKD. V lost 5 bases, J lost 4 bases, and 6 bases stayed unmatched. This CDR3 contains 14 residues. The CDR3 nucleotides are TGTGCCATCAGTATGACAGGGGTTAGCTATGGCTACACCTTC. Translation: CAISMTGVSYGYTF.

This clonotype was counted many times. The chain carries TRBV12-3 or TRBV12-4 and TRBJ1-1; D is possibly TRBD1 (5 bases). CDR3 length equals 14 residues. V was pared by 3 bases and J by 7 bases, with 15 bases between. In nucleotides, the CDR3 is TGTGCCAGCAGTTTGGCGGGGAGCGGGGGTGAAGCTTTCTTT. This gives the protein CASSLAGSGGEAFF.

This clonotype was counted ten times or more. This CDR3 reads CASNQNTEAFF. The CDR3 region has the DNA TGTGCCAGCAATCAGAACACTGAAGCTTTCTTT. The V and J genes are TRBV28 and TRBJ1-1; D uncertain. Trimming shortened V by 7 bases and J by 1 base, and 4 bases separated the two germline ends. The CDR3 is 11 amino acids. The germline gives CDR1 MDHEN, CDR2 SYDVKM.

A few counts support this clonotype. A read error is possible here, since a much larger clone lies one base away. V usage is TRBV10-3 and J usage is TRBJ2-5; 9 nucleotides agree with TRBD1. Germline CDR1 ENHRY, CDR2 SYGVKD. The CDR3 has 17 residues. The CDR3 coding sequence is TGTGACATCAGTGATCCGCCGGGACAGGGCTCCCAAGAGACCCAGTACTTC. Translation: CDISDPPGQGSQETQYF.

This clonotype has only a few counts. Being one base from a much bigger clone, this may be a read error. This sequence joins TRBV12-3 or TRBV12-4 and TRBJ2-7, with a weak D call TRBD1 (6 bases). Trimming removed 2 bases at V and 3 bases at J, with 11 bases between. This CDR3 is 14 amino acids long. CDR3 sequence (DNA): TGTGCCAGCAGTTTAAACAGGGCAAACTACGAGCAGTACTTC. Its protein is CASSLNRANYEQYF.

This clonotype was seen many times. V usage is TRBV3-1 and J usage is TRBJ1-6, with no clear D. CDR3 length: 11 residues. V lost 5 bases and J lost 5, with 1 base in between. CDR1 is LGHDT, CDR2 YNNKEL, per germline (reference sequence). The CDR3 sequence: CASSDNSPLHF. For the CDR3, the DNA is TGTGCCAGCAGCGATAATTCACCCCTCCACTTT.

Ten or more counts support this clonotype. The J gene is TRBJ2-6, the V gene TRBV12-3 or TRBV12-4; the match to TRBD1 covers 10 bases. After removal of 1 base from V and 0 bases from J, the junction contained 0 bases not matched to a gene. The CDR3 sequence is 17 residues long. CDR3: CASSLGDRGSGANVLTF. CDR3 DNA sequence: TGTGCCAGCAGTTTAGGGGACAGGGGCTCTGGGGCCAACGTCCTGACTTTC.

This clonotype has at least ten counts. The CDR3 DNA reads TGCGCCAGCAGCCCCGGCGTGGGGGGGCCTTACAATGAGCAGTTCTTC. It yields the protein CASSPGVGGPYNEQFF. The rearrangement uses TRBV5-1 and TRBJ2-1; TRBD2 might be the D (7 bases). Germline V gene data show CDR1 as SGHRS and CDR2 as YFSETQ. V lost 4 bases, J lost 4 bases, and 18 bases lay in between. This CDR3 contains 16 residues.

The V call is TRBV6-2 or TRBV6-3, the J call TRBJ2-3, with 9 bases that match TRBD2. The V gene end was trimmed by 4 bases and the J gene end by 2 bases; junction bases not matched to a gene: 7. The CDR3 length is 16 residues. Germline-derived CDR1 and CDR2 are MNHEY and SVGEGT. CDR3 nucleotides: TGTGCCAGCAGTTGGAAGCTAGCGGGGCCCACAGATACGCAGTATTTT. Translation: CASSWKLAGPTDTQYF.

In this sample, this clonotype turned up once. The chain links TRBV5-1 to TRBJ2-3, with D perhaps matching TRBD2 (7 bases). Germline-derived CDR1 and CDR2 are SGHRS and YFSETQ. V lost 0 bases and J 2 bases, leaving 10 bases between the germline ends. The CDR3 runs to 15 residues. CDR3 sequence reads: CASSLDGGPTDTQYF. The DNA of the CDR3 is TGCGCCAGCAGCTTGGACGGGGGGCCCACAGATACGCAGTATTTT.

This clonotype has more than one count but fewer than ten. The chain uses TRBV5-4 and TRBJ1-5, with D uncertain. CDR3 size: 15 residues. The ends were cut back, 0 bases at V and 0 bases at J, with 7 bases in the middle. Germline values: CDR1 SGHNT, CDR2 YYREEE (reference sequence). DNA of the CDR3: TGTGCCAGCAGCTTGGGGGGAAATAGCAATCAGCCCCAGCATTTT. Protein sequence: CASSLGGNSNQPQHF.